This is a list of T cell receptor beta chains from one sample in a study of cytomegalovirus exposure and HLA in healthy donors. The assay was immunoSEQ multiplex PCR, and TCRdb's table has in-frame clones only and misses some. Of roughly 250,000 clones in the sample, 84% were seen once. The specimen was PBMCs. These receptors were taken from a woman aged 40-49 years in good health and CMV-seropositive. Each CDR3 is given with its conserved first and last residue. Each record gives: V gene, J gene, D gene, clone size, CDR3 DNA, CDR3 protein. The D gene is left open where the match is weak. Rows may omit the clone size; those that give it use once, few, many or a size class.

>TRBV11-2|TRBJ1-4|.|.
TGTGCCAGCAGCCCCTCCGCGGGAAAACTGTTTTTT
CASSPSAGKLFF
>TRBV19|TRBJ2-1|TRBD2|.
TGTGCCACTACACTAGCGGGAGTCTACAATGAGCAGTTCTTC
CATTLAGVYNEQFF
>TRBV11-1|TRBJ2-2|TRBD2|.
TGTGCCAGCAGCCCGGGACTAGCGGGAATCGCCGGGGAGCTGTTTTTT
CASSPGLAGIAGELFF
>TRBV5-6|TRBJ1-4|TRBD1|.
TGTGCCAGCAGCTCACCGGGACAGCGGAATGAAAAACTGTTTTTT
CASSSPGQRNEKLFF
>TRBV19|TRBJ1-5|TRBD1|.
TGTGCCAGTGCCCGAAAACAACAGGCGAACAGGGGGTCTAACCAGCCCCAGCATTTT
CASARKQQANRGSNQPQHF
>TRBV30|TRBJ1-2|TRBD1|.
TGTGCCTGGAGCGAAGACAGGGGTTATGGCTACACCTTC
CAWSEDRGYGYTF
>TRBV6-5|TRBJ1-1|.|few
TGTGCCAGCAGTTCCCCGCAGGGCTTGAGCACTGAAGCTTTCTTT
CASSSPQGLSTEAFF
>TRBV4-3|TRBJ1-4|.|.
TGCGCCAGTAGCCCCTCTCCCGGGAATGAAAAACTGTTTTTT
CASSPSPGNEKLFF
>TRBV6-1|TRBJ2-7|.|.
TGTGCCAGCATAAGTAGCGGCCTCTACGAGCAGTACTTC
CASISSGLYEQYF
>TRBV5-4|TRBJ2-6|.|.
TGTGCCAGCAGCCAGGGACTTGGTGGGGCCAACGTCCTGACTTTC
CASSQGLGGANVLTF
>TRBV5-1|TRBJ2-1|TRBD2|few
TGCGCCAGCAGCTTGGCACCCTTCACTAGCGGGAGTACCTACAATGAGCAGTTCTTC
CASSLAPFTSGSTYNEQFF
>TRBV5-1|TRBJ1-3|TRBD1|.
TGCGCCAGCAGGCCGGGACAGCAATACTCTGGAAACACCATATATTTT
CASRPGQQYSGNTIYF
>TRBV30|TRBJ2-7|TRBD2|.
TGTGCCTGGAGTGTAGGCGGGAGGAGCTCCTACGAGCAGTACTTC
CAWSVGGRSSYEQYF
>TRBV27|TRBJ2-7|.|few
TGTGCCAGCAGTCGGTATAAGGACTCCTCCTACGAGCAGTACTTC
CASSRYKDSSYEQYF
>TRBV20-1|TRBJ1-1|.|few
TGCAGTGCTAGGGCGACAGTTGAAGCTTTCTTT
CSARATVEAFF
>TRBV7-3|TRBJ2-3|.|.
TGTGCCAGCAGCCCCGGGGAAGAGAGTACGCAGTATTTT
CASSPGEESTQYF
>TRBV13|TRBJ2-2|.|few
TGTGCCAGCAGCTCCCGGGACGTGGGGAAATGGGGGCTCACCGGGGAGCTGTTTTTT
CASSSRDVGKWGLTGELFF
>TRBV5-1|TRBJ2-3|.|.
TGCGCCAGCAGTTTAGGACAGAGCACAGATACGCAGTATTTT
CASSLGQSTDTQYF
>TRBV10-3|TRBJ2-1|TRBD2|once
TGTGCCATCAGTGAAACTAGCGGGAGAGGTTACAATGAGCAGTTCTTC
CAISETSGRGYNEQFF
>TRBV28|TRBJ1-3|.|.
TGTGCCAGCAGCCAAGCAGGGTCCGGAAACACCATATATTTT
CASSQAGSGNTIYF
>TRBV11-2|TRBJ2-2|.|.
TGTGCCAGCAGCCGTACCGGGGAGCTGTTTTTT
CASSRTGELFF
>TRBV9|TRBJ2-5|.|.
TGTGCCAGCAGCGTAGGGGGGGGCTTTGTGAAAGAGACCCAGTACTTC
CASSVGGGFVKETQYF
>TRBV7-2|TRBJ2-5|TRBD2|.
TGTGCCAGCAGCCAGACTAGCGGGACTACAGAAAGGACCCAGTACTTC
CASSQTSGTTERTQYF
>TRBV7-6|TRBJ1-3|TRBD1|.
TGTGCCAGCAGCTCGACAGGGAGTGGAAACACCATATATTTT
CASSSTGSGNTIYF
>TRBV19|TRBJ1-2|TRBD1|.
TGTGCCAGTAGGGTACAGGGGTCCCATGATGGCTACACCTTC
CASRVQGSHDGYTF
>TRBV11-2|TRBJ2-7|TRBD2|.
TGTGCCAGCAGCCAAGCGGGAGGGATCTCCTACGAGCAGTACTTC
CASSQAGGISYEQYF
>TRBV28|TRBJ2-7|.|.
TGTGCCAGCAGTTTATCTTCGGGTGTCGAGCAGTACTTC
CASSLSSGVEQYF
>TRBV29-1|TRBJ2-1|TRBD1|few
TGCAGCGCCCTGGACAGGGGAAGTTACAATGAGCAGTTCTTC
CSALDRGSYNEQFF
>TRBV5-1|TRBJ2-7|TRBD2|.
TGCGCCAGCAGCCAAAACGGACTAGCGGGAGTCACCGAGCAGTACTTC
CASSQNGLAGVTEQYF
>TRBV7-9|TRBJ2-7|TRBD2|once
TGTGCCAGCAGCTTAGGGACTAGCGGTCCTCTTTCGTACTTC
CASSLGTSGPLSYF
>TRBV6-6|TRBJ2-2|TRBD2|.
TGTGCCAGCAGTTACGCGGGAGAAAACGGGGAGCTGTTTTTT
CASSYAGENGELFF
>TRBV19|TRBJ2-2|.|.
TGTGCCAGTAGTATAAGAAGGGGTGAACTGTTTTTT
CASSIRRGELFF
>TRBV7-9|TRBJ2-6|.|.
TGTGCCAGCAGCCGCAGGGACTCTGGGGCCAACGTCCTGACTTTC
CASSRRDSGANVLTF
>TRBV19|TRBJ1-5|TRBD1|once
TGTGCCAGTAGCAGGGACAGGGAGTGGCAGCCCCAGCATTTT
CASSRDREWQPQHF
>TRBV12-5|TRBJ2-1|.|.
TGTGCTAGTGCCCCTATTAACTACAATGAGCAGTTCTTC
CASAPINYNEQFF
>TRBV6-1|TRBJ2-7|.|.
TGTGCCAGCAGTATTGACCTGGGGGCCTCCTACGAGCAGTACTTC
CASSIDLGASYEQYF
>TRBV19|TRBJ2-1|TRBD2|.
TGTGCCAGTAGTACCTTAGCGGGAGGGCCGCACAATGAGCAGTTCTTC
CASSTLAGGPHNEQFF
>TRBV6-1|TRBJ2-7|.|.
TGTGCCAGCAGTGAAGCGCTTAATAGGGACTTAAAGTACTTC
CASSEALNRDLKYF
>TRBV5-8|TRBJ1-2|.|.
TGTGCCAGCAGCTTGTTCCAGGGAAGAGACTATGGCTACACCTTC
CASSLFQGRDYGYTF
>TRBV29-1|TRBJ2-5|.|once
TGCAGCTCAAGTGACTTCAGGACCCAGTACTTC
CSSSDFRTQYF
>TRBV7-2|TRBJ1-2|.|.
TGTGCCAGCAGCTTAGTACGGTTACCCAATGGCTACACCTTC
CASSLVRLPNGYTF
>TRBV30|TRBJ1-4|.|.
TGTGCCTGGAGGGAGGGCTGGGAAAAACTGTTTTTT
CAWREGWEKLFF
>TRBV9|TRBJ2-5|.|.
TGTGCCAGCAGCACCAGCCCTACCGGCGCGGGGACCCAGTACTTC
CASSTSPTGAGTQYF
>TRBV19|TRBJ2-7|.|.
TGTGCCAGTAGTGCCTCGGGAGTGGGGACCTACGAGCAGTACTTC
CASSASGVGTYEQYF
>TRBV10-3|TRBJ2-1|.|.
TGTGCCATCAGTCCTAGCGAAGTGTCCAATGAGCAGTTCTTC
CAISPSEVSNEQFF